This T cell receptor (beta chain) was identified during a study of blood T cell repertoires in COVID-19. At the level of the study: Sites in the United States, Italy and Spain provided acute and convalescent COVID-19 samples.

CDR1 MNHEY and CDR2 SMNVEV come from the germline V gene (reference sequence). After removal of 6 bases from V and 0 bases from J, the junction contained 14 bases not matched to a gene. The CDR3 is made up of 19 amino acids. Clones were read by immunoSEQ multiplex PCR, and TCRdb kept only the in-frame ones, dropping some. The table has about 350,000 clones, about 90% seen once. The clonotype comes from a woman under 40 who had recovered from COVID-19. V usage is TRBV27 and J usage is TRBJ2-3, with 11 bases that match TRBD2. Sequenced: PBMCs or T cells enriched from blood (not recorded which). The CDR3 sequence is CASRTAGGGLAESTDTQYF. The CDR3, as DNA: TGTGCCAGCAGGACCGCGGGAGGGGGACTAGCGGAAAGCACAGATACGCAGTATTTT.